Each of the 29 T cell receptor beta chains below was sequenced from the same sample in a study of blood T cell repertoires in COVID-19 (dated by TCRdb to 2020 to 2021). The library was generated by the immunoSEQ multiplex PCR assay. What TCRdb holds here is the immuneACCESS table cut down to in-frame rearrangements. Part of the clones is not present; checked against another copy, under half of the missing clones reflect an unresolved V gene, and the others are unexplained. Within this sample are under 300,000 clones, with 80% to 90% of them counted one time only. Of the sample, roughly 5% is held by the ten largest clones. The sample taken for sequencing was peripheral blood. These receptors all stem from an elderly man with acute or convalescent COVID-19.

This clone has more than one count but fewer than ten. V usage is TRBV4-1 and J usage is TRBJ2-5, with D maybe TRBD2 (6 bases). V lost 0 bases and J 5 bases, leaving 10 bases between the germline ends. The germline CDR1 and CDR2 sequences are MGHRA and YSYEKL. The CDR3 covers 14 residues. This chain's CDR3 is CASSQDGGGETQYF. DNA of the CDR3: TGCGCCAGCAGCCAAGACGGGGGTGGGGAGACCCAGTACTTC.

The chain employs TRBV7-8 and TRBJ2-5, with 9 nucleotides matching TRBD1. With V trimmed by 5 bases and J by 5 bases, 9 bases remained unmatched. This CDR3 is 15 amino acids long. The germline V gene encodes CDR1 SGHVS and CDR2 FQNEAQ. CDR3 nucleotides: TGTGCCAGCAGCCCCCCGACAGGGGGTCGGGAGACCCAGTACTTC. It codes for CASSPPTGGRETQYF.

The genes are TRBV30 and TRBJ1-6; 7 bases align to TRBD1. CDR3 length: 15 residues. J lost 10 bases, V lost 3 bases, and 12 bases had no gene match. Germline CDR1 reads GTSNPN; CDR2 reads SVGIG (reference sequence). The DNA for the CDR3 is TGTGCCTGGAGGGGGTCCGGGACAGTGGTATCACCCCTCCACTTT. It encodes CAWRGSGTVVSPLHF. The full variable domain, rest sourced from reference TRBV30 and TRBJ1-6, is SQTIHQWPATLVQPVGSPLSLECTVEGTSNPNLYWYRQAAGRGLQLLFYSVGIGQISSEVPQNLSASRPQDRQFILSSKKLLLSDSGFYLCAWRGSGTVVSPLHFGNGTRLTVT.

The table lists this clone with many counts. V usage is TRBV6-5 and J usage is TRBJ2-5; 10 bases are shared with TRBD1. With 2 bases clipped from V and 4 bases from J, the junction kept 1 base outside the gene matches. This CDR3 contains 14 residues. Germline assignment: CDR1 MNHEY and CDR2 SVGAGI. The CDR3 bases are TGTGCCAGCAGTTACAGGACAGGGGGAGAGACCCAGTACTTC. Translated: CASSYRTGGETQYF.

The chain joins TRBV2 to TRBJ2-3, with D possibly matching TRBD2 (5 bases). The CDR3 length is 11 residues. CDR1 and CDR2 from the germline V gene are SNHLY and FYNNEI. Trimming left V 4 bases short and J 8 bases short, with 7 bases between. The CDR3 DNA sequence: TGTGCCAGCAGTGCCGCGGGTACGCAGTATTTT. The encoded protein is CASSAAGTQYF.

The chain carries TRBV24-1 and TRBJ2-1; D is unclear. CDR1 and CDR2 from the germline V gene are KGHDR and SFDVKD. The ends were cut back, 5 bases at V and 8 bases at J, with 6 bases in the middle. The CDR3 spans 11 residues. The DNA for the CDR3 is TGTGCCACCAGTGGCGGAGATGAGCAGTTCTTC. Its protein is CATSGGDEQFF.

The CDR3 reads CSGEPTPNTEAFF. CDR3 coding DNA: TGCAGCGGCGAACCGACACCGAACACTGAAGCTTTCTTT. The V gene is TRBV29-1, the J gene TRBJ1-1, with no clear D. The CDR3 spans 13 residues. V lost 7 bases to trimming and J lost 1 base, with 13 bases between them. CDR1 is SQVTM and CDR2 is ANQGSEA in the germline V gene.

The CDR3 nucleotides read TGTGCCAGCAGTTACGGGGGAGGCACGTACAATGAGCAGTTCTTC. As protein: CASSYGGGTYNEQFF. The chain couples TRBV6-5 to TRBJ2-1; possible D gene TRBD2, 6 bases. The V and J ends lost 2 bases and 4 bases respectively, with 12 bases between them. The CDR3 extends over 15 amino acids. Germline-derived CDR1 and CDR2 are MNHEY and SVGAGI.

The chain has TRBV11-2 and TRBJ2-4; D call uncertain. The germline V gene encodes CDR1 SGHAT and CDR2 FQNNGV. Deletions cut 5 bases from V and 7 bases from J, with 15 bases between. This CDR3 contains 14 residues. This CDR3 reads CASSPSGSRNIQYF. The CDR3 coding sequence is TGTGCCAGCAGCCCCTCCGGGTCTAGGAACATTCAGTACTTC.

Only one count was recorded for this clone. V and J are TRBV5-8 and TRBJ2-3; the D gene is possibly TRBD1 (5 bases). The length of the CDR3 is 15 residues. V was pared by 0 bases and J by 6 bases, with 14 bases between. In germline, CDR1 is SGHTS, CDR2 YDEGEE. The chain's CDR3 is CASSLDQGGWDTQYF. CDR3 bases: TGTGCCAGCAGCTTGGACCAGGGTGGTTGGGATACGCAGTATTTT.

This clone came up a few times. The chain carries TRBV7-3 and TRBJ2-1, with D possibly matching TRBD1 (5 bases). CDR1 is SGHTA and CDR2 is FQGTGA in the germline V gene. V was shortened by 1 base and J by 6 bases, with 13 bases between the two germline ends. This CDR3 is 15 amino acids long. CDR3 in DNA: TGTGCCAGCAGCTTAAGGGGCTCAACCGCCAATGAGCAGTTCTTC. It encodes CASSLRGSTANEQFF. The full variable domain, in which reference TRBV7-3 and TRBJ2-1 provide the parts outside the CDR3, is GAGVSQTPSNKVTEKGKYVELRCDPISGHTALYWYRQSLGQGPEFLIYFQGTGAADDSGLPNDRFFAVRPEGSVSTLKIQRTERGDSAVYLCASSLRGSTANEQFFGPGTRLTVL.

The V and J genes are TRBV18 and TRBJ2-6; D call uncertain. CDR1 and CDR2 (germline): KGHSH, LQKENI. Trimming shortened V by 3 bases and J by 0 bases, and 9 bases separated the two germline ends. This CDR3 has 16 amino acids. The CDR3 loop reads CASSPVSSSGANVLTF. CDR3 in DNA: TGTGCCAGCTCACCGGTCTCGAGCTCTGGGGCCAACGTCCTGACTTTC.

The rearrangement joins TRBV5-1 to TRBJ2-1; 8 bases match TRBD2. The CDR3 extends over 18 amino acids. The V gene's germline CDR1 is SGHRS and CDR2 YFSETQ. V shed 0 bases, J shed 0 bases, and the junction held 8 bases outside the gene matches. The CDR3 bases are TGCGCCAGCAGCTTGGGGACTAGCAGTGTCCGCTCCTACAATGAGCAGTTCTTC. Amino acid sequence: CASSLGTSSVRSYNEQFF. The full variable domain, rest sourced from reference TRBV5-1 and TRBJ2-1, is KAGVTQTPRYLIKTRGQQVTLSCSPISGHRSVSWYQQTPGQGLQFLFEYFSETQRNKGNFPGRFSGRQFSNSRSEMNVSTLELGDSALYLCASSLGTSSVRSYNEQFFGPGTRLTVL.

This rearrangement joins TRBV19 to TRBJ2-3, with unresolved D. Germline V gene sequence: CDR1 LNHDA, CDR2 SQIVND (reference sequence). This CDR3 is 13 amino acids long. The ends were cut back, 7 bases at V and 4 bases at J, with 12 bases in the middle. The CDR3 region has the DNA TGTGCCAGTAAAAACTTCTTCGCAGATACGCAGTATTTT. As protein: CASKNFFADTQYF. Drawing the rest from reference TRBV19 and TRBJ2-3, the complete variable domain is DGGITQSPKYLFRKEGQNVTLSCEQNLNHDAMYWYRQDPGQGLRLIYYSQIVNDFQKGDIAEGYSVSREKKESFPLTVTSAQKNPTAFYLCASKNFFADTQYFGPGTRLTVL.

This clone was detected only once. V usage is TRBV2 and J usage is TRBJ2-7; D is uncertain. The CDR3 is made up of 12 amino acids. The V gene lost 4 bases and the J gene lost 2 bases, with 6 bases spanning the gap. Germline V lookup: CDR1 SNHLY, CDR2 FYNNEI. CDR3 loop: CASSGRAYEQYF. In DNA form, the CDR3 reads TGTGCCAGCAGTGGTCGGGCCTACGAGCAGTACTTC.

The chain is built from TRBV12-3 or TRBV12-4 and TRBJ2-7, with D possibly TRBD2 on 6 matching bases. V lost 6 bases and J lost 6, with 15 bases in between. The CDR3 has 13 amino acids. CDR3 loop: CASSPIRGSEQYF. CDR3 sequence (DNA): TGTGCCAGCAGCCCCATTCGGGGGTCCGAGCAGTACTTC.

The V gene is TRBV2, the J gene TRBJ2-2; 7 nucleotides align to TRBD2. The CDR3 sequence is 14 residues long. The V and J ends lost 6 bases and 4 bases, in that order; junction bases with no gene match: 5. Germline CDR1 and CDR2: SNHLY and FYNNEI. The CDR3 bases are TGTGCCAGCAGGACAGCGGGGATCACCGGGGAGCTGTTTTTT. Translated, it gives CASRTAGITGELFF.

V is TRBV6-5 and J is TRBJ1-5; 12 nucleotides line up with TRBD1. Germline CDR1 reads MNHEY; CDR2 reads SVGAGI. The CDR3 is 14 residues long. Trimming removed 6 bases from V and 6 bases from J; junction bases left unmatched: 3. The CDR3 here is CASSGTGGPQPQHF. For the CDR3, the DNA is TGTGCCAGCAGCGGGACAGGGGGCCCTCAGCCCCAGCATTTT.

The J gene is TRBJ2-5, the V gene TRBV2; weak D call: TRBD2 (6 bases). The V gene lost 5 bases and the J gene lost 5 bases, with 18 bases spanning the gap. CDR1 and CDR2 (germline): SNHLY, FYNNEI. The CDR3 covers 15 residues. CDR3 in amino acids: CASSLGLPLGETQYF. The CDR3 DNA is TGTGCCAGCAGTCTGGGACTGCCCCTTGGGGAGACCCAGTACTTC.

The gene calls are TRBV20-1 and TRBJ1-6; no clear D gene. Germline V lookup: CDR1 DFQATT, CDR2 SNEGSKA (reference sequence). The CDR3 is made up of 15 amino acids. V shed 3 bases and J shed 0 bases, with 9 bases lying between them. CDR3 DNA sequence: TGCAGTGCTAGTGGTGTCGTCTCCTATAATTCACCCCTCCACTTT. Amino acid sequence: CSASGVVSYNSPLHF.

This clone was detected a few times. The chain is built from TRBV6-5 and TRBJ1-2; TRBD1 is a possible D gene (5 bases). This CDR3 region has 15 residues. Between the trimmed V and J ends, which lost 6 bases and 3 bases, there was a span of 17 bases. Germline V gives CDR1 MNHEY, CDR2 SVGAGI. The CDR3 sequence: CASRFGQGVYYGYTF. In DNA form, the CDR3 reads TGTGCCAGCAGATTTGGGCAGGGCGTCTACTATGGCTACACCTTC.

This clone was seen a few times. The chain links TRBV3-1 (or the pseudogene TRBV3-2) to TRBJ1-2, with 10 bases identical to TRBD1. The CDR3 is made up of 14 amino acids. In germline, CDR1 is LGHDT, CDR2 YNNKEL (reference sequence). V was pared by 4 bases and J by 8 bases, with 7 bases of the junction left unmatched. The CDR3 DNA follows: TGTGCCAGCAGCCCTATCCCGACAGGGGGCGGCTACACCTTC. It yields the protein CASSPIPTGGGYTF.

With regard to this clone: The same CDR3 arises from other DNA sequences in this sample as well. The chain employs TRBV5-1 and TRBJ1-4, with D unclear. This CDR3 has 15 amino acids. V was clipped by 0 bases and J by 0 bases, with 6 bases between them. Looked up from germline, CDR1 is SGHRS and CDR2 is YFSETQ. This chain's CDR3 is CASSLVPATNEKLFF. CDR3 nucleotide sequence: TGCGCCAGCAGCTTGGTTCCCGCAACTAATGAAAAACTGTTTTTT.

The rearrangement links TRBV30 to TRBJ1-2; 8 positions agree with TRBD1. In germline, CDR1 is GTSNPN, CDR2 SVGIG (reference sequence). V was pared by 2 bases and J by 3 bases, with 2 bases of the junction left unmatched. The CDR3 extends over 13 amino acids. The CDR3 is CAWSTQGDYGYTF. CDR3 coding DNA: TGTGCCTGGAGTACACAGGGGGACTATGGCTACACCTTC.

This chain links TRBV29-1 with TRBJ2-3; D possibly corresponds to TRBD1 (6 bases). Germline V gene data show CDR1 as SQVTM and CDR2 as ANQGSEA. The CDR3 is 17 residues long. With 7 bases removed from V and 0 bases from J, the gap between germline ends came to 23 bases. This CDR3 is CSATTRTVQTSTDTQYF. The CDR3, as DNA: TGCAGCGCAACGACGAGGACAGTACAAACTAGCACAGATACGCAGTATTTT.

V usage is TRBV5-1 and J usage is TRBJ2-3; 7 bases line up with TRBD2. The CDR3 is 15 residues long. The V segment lost 3 bases and the J segment 2 bases; nucleotides outside the gene matches: 6. Per germline, CDR1 SGHRS and CDR2 YFSETQ. CDR3 protein: CASSSTSRNTDTQYF. DNA for the CDR3: TGCGCCAGCAGCTCGACTAGCCGAAACACAGATACGCAGTATTTT.

A word on this clone: This CDR3 is also generated by other DNA sequences in the sample. The gene calls are TRBV5-1 and TRBJ2-1; 11 bases fit TRBD2. V lost 4 bases and J lost 4; bases outside the gene matches: 4. Germline CDR1 reads SGHRS; CDR2 reads YFSETQ. The CDR3 runs 15 residues. CDR3 nucleotide sequence: TGCGCCAGCAGCCCTACTAGCGGGAGTTACAATGAGCAGTTCTTC. It translates to CASSPTSGSYNEQFF.

The rearrangement uses TRBV9 and TRBJ1-2; D is ambiguous. The germline V and J ends were trimmed by 6 bases and 8 bases, with 14 bases remaining between them. The CDR3 contains 12 residues. Germline CDR1 reads SGDLS; CDR2 reads YYNGEE. The CDR3 nucleotides read TGTGCCAGCACCCGGGAAGCGTTGGGCTACACCTTC. Its translation: CASTREALGYTF.

V gene TRBV29-1 combines with J gene TRBJ2-5; TRBD1 matches at 7 bases. The CDR3 runs to 12 residues. Germline V gene data show CDR1 as SQVTM and CDR2 as ANQGSEA. After removal of 5 bases from V and 5 bases from J, the junction contained 5 bases not matched to a gene. The CDR3 reads CSVKGTEETQYF. The CDR3 DNA reads as TGCAGCGTTAAAGGGACAGAGGAGACCCAGTACTTC. The whole variable domain, remainder taken from reference TRBV29-1 and TRBJ2-5, is SAVISQKPSRDICQRGTSLTIQCQVDSQVTMMFWYRQQPGQSLTLIATANQGSEATYESGFVIDKFPISRPNLTFSTLTVSNMSPEDSSIYLCSVKGTEETQYFGPGTRLLVL.